The rows below give T cell receptor beta chains drawn from one sample of a study of blood T cell repertoires in COVID-19. The protocol was immunoSEQ multiplex PCR, while the TCRdb copy is restricted to in-frame clones and leaves out a portion. The sample lists about 120,000 clones, 60% to 80% occurring once. The sequenced material came from peripheral blood. Source of these receptors: a human donor in a cohort sampled during active COVID-19. Each CDR3 is given with its conserved first and last residue. D genes are given only for firm matches. Size values are once, few and many counts, or a class for expanded clones, and some rows have none.

clone size: NA; V gene: TRBV19; D gene: NA; CDR3 protein: CASSLGAVPTYEQYF
clone size: NA; V gene: TRBV6-5; D gene: NA; CDR3 protein: CASSYSRATDTQYF
clone size: NA; V gene: TRBV29-1; D gene: TRBD1; CDR3 protein: CSVSDRGGTDTQYF
clone size: NA; V gene: TRBV18; D gene: NA; CDR3 protein: CASSPGTPRTGELFF
clone size: NA; V gene: TRBV7-9; D gene: NA; CDR3 protein: CASSRTGLNTEAFF
clone size: NA; V gene: TRBV2; D gene: NA; CDR3 protein: CASRYPTNEKLFF
clone size: NA; V gene: TRBV29-1; D gene: TRBD1; CDR3 protein: CSVQGATTEAFF
clone size: NA; V gene: TRBV7-9; D gene: TRBD1; CDR3 protein: CASSSRDRSYEQYF
clone size: NA; V gene: TRBV27; D gene: NA; CDR3 protein: CASRSNRERGYTF
clone size: NA; V gene: TRBV28; D gene: TRBD2; CDR3 protein: CASRWTSGPYEQYF
clone size: NA; V gene: TRBV4-1; D gene: TRBD2; CDR3 protein: CASSQDKTSGYEQYF
clone size: NA; V gene: TRBV7-9; D gene: NA; CDR3 protein: CASSSPVNAYEQYF
clone size: NA; V gene: TRBV14; D gene: TRBD1; CDR3 protein: CASSQAPGGPQIYGYTF
clone size: NA; V gene: TRBV12-3/TRBV12-4; D gene: NA; CDR3 protein: CASSPGFYEQYF
clone size: NA; V gene: TRBV7-2; D gene: NA; CDR3 protein: CASSLLRASNEQFF
clone size: few; V gene: TRBV5-4; D gene: TRBD2; CDR3 protein: CASSVGGPVEQYF
clone size: NA; V gene: TRBV6-5; D gene: NA; CDR3 protein: CASSYSSSNYGYTF
clone size: NA; V gene: TRBV18; D gene: NA; CDR3 protein: CASSPLDSNSPLHF
clone size: few; V gene: TRBV10-3; D gene: TRBD1; CDR3 protein: CAISLRGLQYF
clone size: NA; V gene: TRBV6-5; D gene: NA; CDR3 protein: CASSQGVGNQPQHF
clone size: NA; V gene: TRBV21-1; D gene: NA; CDR3 protein: CASSKVGLAGVGYEQYF
clone size: NA; V gene: TRBV7-9; D gene: NA; CDR3 protein: CASSPTKAHEQFF
clone size: few; V gene: TRBV11-2; D gene: TRBD1; CDR3 protein: CASSTDRGGSPLHF
clone size: NA; V gene: TRBV24-1; D gene: TRBD2; CDR3 protein: CATSDRTSSYNEQFF
clone size: NA; V gene: TRBV6-1; D gene: NA; CDR3 protein: CASSETGEQYF
clone size: NA; V gene: TRBV11-2; D gene: TRBD1; CDR3 protein: CASSGGEQGYSGYTF
clone size: NA; V gene: TRBV2; D gene: TRBD2; CDR3 protein: CASSIAGGAGELFF
clone size: NA; V gene: TRBV2; D gene: TRBD2; CDR3 protein: CASRTPLAGGPGEQYF
clone size: NA; V gene: TRBV4-1; D gene: TRBD1; CDR3 protein: CASSQEETGGAAFYEQYF
clone size: NA; V gene: TRBV19; D gene: TRBD1; CDR3 protein: CASSLTTGVNTEAFF
clone size: once; V gene: TRBV7-6; D gene: TRBD2; CDR3 protein: CASSLDASGGLSTDTQYF